Presented here are 15 T cell receptor beta chains from one specimen sequenced in a study of shared clonotypes between healthy human individuals. Assay: immunoSEQ multiplex PCR; the TCRdb copy retains only in-frame clones and omits some. The repertoire holds roughly 2.5 million clones, with roughly nine tenths as singletons. Sequenced material: naive CD4+ T cells sorted from blood. Regarding subset: CD45RA+ positively selected. These receptors were collected from a man aged 18 to 30 in good health.

The chain recombines TRBV18 with TRBJ2-1, with D hard to call. This CDR3 has 14 residues. Germline V gene sequence: CDR1 KGHSH, CDR2 LQKENI. Deletions cut 6 bases from V and 13 bases from J, with 22 bases between. CDR3 region: CASSLTSESVHQFF. The CDR3 bases are TGTGCCAGCTCCCTTACCAGCGAATCAGTGCACCAGTTCTTC.

The chain has TRBV6-5 and TRBJ1-1; the D is unclear. The CDR3 has 14 residues. V lost 2 bases and J lost 4, with 11 bases in between. Germline V gene data show CDR1 as MNHEY and CDR2 as SVGAGI. The CDR3 sequence is CASSYASRTTEAFF. The CDR3 DNA sequence: TGTGCCAGCAGTTACGCGTCGAGAACCACTGAAGCTTTCTTT.

Notes on this clone: Distinct nucleotide sequences in the sample also encode this CDR3. The V call is TRBV7-2, the J call TRBJ1-5; D unresolved. CDR3 size: 15 residues. Germline CDR1 is SGHTA and CDR2 is FQGNSA. V was cut by 1 base and J by 0 bases, with 7 bases left in between. The CDR3 DNA sequence: TGTGCCAGCAGCTTAGACGGACGTAGCAATCAGCCCCAGCATTTT. Translating gives CASSLDGRSNQPQHF.

The CDR3 here is CATAPGAYEQYF. The CDR3 DNA is TGTGCCACCGCCCCGGGGGCCTACGAGCAGTACTTC. This chain connects TRBV6-6 to TRBJ2-7; perhaps TRBD2 as D (6 bases). Germline CDR1 MNHNY, CDR2 SVGAGI (reference sequence). The CDR3 contains 12 residues. The V end was cut by 10 bases, the J end by 2 bases, with 12 bases between.

For this clone: This same CDR3 is encoded by further DNA sequences in the sample. This chain connects TRBV5-1 to TRBJ2-2; TRBD1 matches at 9 bases. Germline V gene data show CDR1 as SGHRS and CDR2 as YFSETQ. V trimming: 5 bases; J trimming: 0 bases; junction bases outside the gene matches: 2. This CDR3 region has 15 residues. The CDR3, as DNA: TGCGCCAGCAGACGACAGGGGGCGAACACCGGGGAGCTGTTTTTT. Encoded protein: CASRRQGANTGELFF. Full variable domain (remainder filled in from reference TRBV5-1 and TRBJ2-2): KAGVTQTPRYLIKTRGQQVTLSCSPISGHRSVSWYQQTPGQGLQFLFEYFSETQRNKGNFPGRFSGRQFSNSRSEMNVSTLELGDSALYLCASRRQGANTGELFFGEGSRLTVL.

Comment on this clone: Other DNA variants within this sample encode the same CDR3. The chain carries TRBV9 and TRBJ2-2, with D unclear. Per the germline V gene, CDR1 is SGDLS and CDR2 is YYNGEE. The CDR3 is 15 residues long. Trimming stripped 0 bases from V and 4 bases from J, with 10 bases between. The DNA of the CDR3 is TGTGCCAGCAGCGTAGGGACCTCGGGCACCGGGGAGCTGTTTTTT. Translation: CASSVGTSGTGELFF. The variable domain in full, with the rest retrieved from reference TRBV9 and TRBJ2-2, is DSGVTQTPKHLITATGQRVTLRCSPRSGDLSVYWYQQSLDQGLQFLIQYYNGEERAKGNILERFSAQQFPDLHSELNLSSLELGDSALYFCASSVGTSGTGELFFGEGSRLTVL.

Only one count was recorded for this clone. V gene TRBV5-1 combines with J gene TRBJ2-3; 10 bases are a match to TRBD2. The CDR3 is 16 residues long. Losses at the gene ends were 5 bases for V and 2 bases for J; bases not matched to a gene: 8. Germline CDR1 and CDR2: SGHRS and YFSETQ. The CDR3 is CASRFTTSGFTDTQYF. The CDR3 DNA follows: TGCGCCAGCAGATTTACGACTAGCGGGTTCACAGATACGCAGTATTTT.

The V gene is TRBV5-4, the J gene TRBJ1-4, with 8 bases that match TRBD1. Germline loops: CDR1 SGHNT, CDR2 YYREEE (reference sequence). With V trimmed by 0 bases and J by 3 bases, 4 bases remained unmatched. The CDR3 covers 16 residues. CDR3 coding DNA: TGTGCCAGCAGCTTGGCCCAGGGGGCTTCTAATGAAAAACTGTTTTTT. Its translation: CASSLAQGASNEKLFF.

V gene TRBV30 combines with J gene TRBJ1-5; D not certain. CDR3 length: 15 amino acids. The germline V and J ends were trimmed by 0 bases and 3 bases, with 12 bases remaining between them. The V gene's germline CDR1 is GTSNPN and CDR2 SVGIG (reference sequence). In DNA, the CDR3 is TGTGCCTGGAGTGTAGGTAGTACGGTCAATCAGCCCCAGCATTTT. Amino acids: CAWSVGSTVNQPQHF. Complete variable domain (other parts from reference TRBV30 and TRBJ1-5): SQTIHQWPATLVQPVGSPLSLECTVEGTSNPNLYWYRQAAGRGLQLLFYSVGIGQISSEVPQNLSASRPQDRQFILSSKKLLLSDSGFYLCAWSVGSTVNQPQHFGDGTRLSIL.

A few counts support this clone. The chain is built from TRBV6-5 and TRBJ2-7, with D unclear. Germline V gene sequence: CDR1 MNHEY, CDR2 SVGAGI. The CDR3 is 12 amino acids. Trimming stripped 6 bases from V and 0 bases from J, with 6 bases between. CDR3 in DNA: TGTGCCAGCAGGAGTAGCTCCTACGAGCAGTACTTC. Protein product: CASRSSSYEQYF.

This chain connects TRBV6-5 to TRBJ2-3; tentative D call: TRBD1 (6 bases). This CDR3 has 15 amino acids. In germline, CDR1 is MNHEY, CDR2 SVGAGI. V was clipped by 4 bases and J by 4 bases, with 15 bases between them. The CDR3 here is CASSSTGQKADTQYF. The CDR3 DNA follows: TGTGCCAGCAGTTCCACCGGACAGAAGGCAGATACGCAGTATTTT.

J is TRBJ1-4 and V is TRBV5-1; perhaps TRBD1 as D (6 bases). Trimming shortened V by 4 bases and J by 3 bases, and 16 bases separated the two germline ends. The CDR3 extends over 16 amino acids. Germline V gives CDR1 SGHRS, CDR2 YFSETQ. The CDR3 spells CASSINPGHANEKLFF. CDR3 DNA: TGCGCCAGCAGCATTAACCCGGGACACGCTAATGAAAAACTGTTTTTT.

In this sample, this clone turned up once. The rearrangement links TRBV6-5 to TRBJ2-7, with 9 bases fitting TRBD2. The V gene end was trimmed by 5 bases and the J gene end by 12 bases; junction bases not matched to a gene: 5. CDR3 length: 11 residues. The germline V gene has CDR1 MNHEY and CDR2 SVGAGI. CDR3 DNA: TGTGCCAGCAGTAGGGGGACTAGCACGTACTTC. Protein product: CASSRGTSTYF.

The chain employs TRBV7-9 and TRBJ1-1; 7 positions match TRBD1. The V gene end was trimmed by 5 bases and the J gene end by 1 base; junction bases not matched to a gene: 7. CDR1 is SEHNR and CDR2 is FQNEAQ in the germline V gene (reference sequence). The CDR3 consists of 15 residues. CDR3 residues: CASSQSRDRNTEAFF. The CDR3 nucleotides are TGTGCCAGCAGCCAGTCCCGGGACAGGAACACTGAAGCTTTCTTT. The whole variable domain, filled in from reference TRBV7-9 and TRBJ1-1, reads DTGVSQNPRHKITKRGQNVTFRCDPISEHNRLYWYRQTLGQGPEFLTYFQNEAQLEKSRLLSDRFSAERPKGSFSTLEIQRTEQGDSAMYLCASSQSRDRNTEAFFGQGTRLTVV.

The chain is built from TRBV6-6 and TRBJ2-7, with 12 bases identical to TRBD2. CDR1 and CDR2 (germline): MNHNY, SVGAGI (reference sequence). V shed 6 bases, J shed 7 bases, and the junction held 10 bases outside the gene matches. CDR3 length equals 15 residues. CDR3: CASSSRLAGGSEQYF. CDR3 nucleotide sequence: TGTGCCAGCAGCTCCCGTCTAGCGGGAGGGTCTGAGCAGTACTTC.